These T cell receptor beta chains were read from a single sample in a study of blood T cell repertoires in COVID-19. Here immunoSEQ multiplex PCR was the method, and the copy in TCRdb shows in-frame clones only, minus some. The sample contains about 320,000 clones, around 83% of which appear only once. The material sequenced was peripheral blood. All receptors come from a woman aged 45-60 years with acute or convalescent COVID-19. The CDR3 runs from the conserved cysteine through the conserved F or W. A D gene is named only where the DNA matches it firmly. Some rows mark clone size as missing; the rest say once, few, many or name a class of expanded clone.

cdr3_nt: TGCGCCAGCAGCTTGTTCCGGACAGATACGCAGTATTTT
cdr3_aa: CASSLFRTDTQYF
clone_size: NA
j_call: TRBJ2-3
d_call: NA
cdr3_length: 13
v_call: TRBV5-1

cdr3_nt: TGCAGCGTTGATTTGGAGGGTACTGAAGCTTTCTTT
cdr3_aa: CSVDLEGTEAFF
clone_size: NA
j_call: TRBJ1-1
d_call: NA
cdr3_length: 12
v_call: TRBV29-1

cdr3_nt: TGTGCCAGCAGCCGGACAGGGACGTTTCAGCCCCAGCATTTT
cdr3_aa: CASSRTGTFQPQHF
clone_size: once
j_call: TRBJ1-5
d_call: TRBD1
cdr3_length: 14
v_call: TRBV3-1/TRBV3-2

cdr3_nt: TGTGCCAGCAGCGATGACAGGGCGCGGGGCTACACCTTC
cdr3_aa: CASSDDRARGYTF
clone_size: NA
j_call: TRBJ1-2
d_call: TRBD1
cdr3_length: 13
v_call: TRBV11-2

cdr3_nt: TGTGCCAGCAGCGTGACAGGGAAAAATAATTCACCCCTCCACTTT
cdr3_aa: CASSVTGKNNSPLHF
clone_size: NA
j_call: TRBJ1-6
d_call: TRBD1
cdr3_length: 15
v_call: TRBV5-4

cdr3_nt: TGCGCCAGCAGCTGGGGAGGCGGGGACTCTGGAAACACCATATATTTT
cdr3_aa: CASSWGGGDSGNTIYF
clone_size: NA
j_call: TRBJ1-3
d_call: NA
cdr3_length: 16
v_call: TRBV5-1

cdr3_nt: TGCGCCAGCAGCCAAGCGGTGCATCAGCCCCAGCATTTT
cdr3_aa: CASSQAVHQPQHF
clone_size: once
j_call: TRBJ1-5
d_call: NA
cdr3_length: 13
v_call: TRBV4-3

cdr3_nt: TGTGCCAGCAGTGCCCGACTAGCCGCATCGGGGGACACCGGGGAGCTGTTTTTT
cdr3_aa: CASSARLAASGDTGELFF
clone_size: once
j_call: TRBJ2-2
d_call: TRBD2
cdr3_length: 18
v_call: TRBV27

cdr3_nt: TGTGCCATCAGTCAAAGGGGATCCCAAGAGACCCAGTACTTC
cdr3_aa: CAISQRGSQETQYF
clone_size: NA
j_call: TRBJ2-5
d_call: NA
cdr3_length: 14
v_call: TRBV10-3

cdr3_nt: TGTGCCACCAGCAGGGCGGCCGGGACAGGGGGATTGGGCAATCAGCCCCAGCATTTT
cdr3_aa: CATSRAAGTGGLGNQPQHF
clone_size: NA
j_call: TRBJ1-5
d_call: TRBD1
cdr3_length: 19
v_call: TRBV15

cdr3_nt: TGTGCCAGCAGCTTAGTACCAGCGGGAGGGACAGATACGCAGTATTTT
cdr3_aa: CASSLVPAGGTDTQYF
clone_size: once
j_call: TRBJ2-3
d_call: TRBD2
cdr3_length: 16
v_call: TRBV7-2

cdr3_nt: TGTGCCAGCAGTGTTGGGGGGGCGGACACTGAAGCTTTCTTT
cdr3_aa: CASSVGGADTEAFF
clone_size: NA
j_call: TRBJ1-1
d_call: NA
cdr3_length: 14
v_call: TRBV25-1

cdr3_nt: TGTGCCAGCAGTTACAGTAGCAATGAGCAGTTCTTC
cdr3_aa: CASSYSSNEQFF
clone_size: NA
j_call: TRBJ2-1
d_call: NA
cdr3_length: 12
v_call: TRBV6-2/TRBV6-3

cdr3_nt: TGTGCCAGCAGCGTCCGACAGGGTACACCCGGGGAGCTGTTTTTT
cdr3_aa: CASSVRQGTPGELFF
clone_size: NA
j_call: TRBJ2-2
d_call: TRBD1
cdr3_length: 15
v_call: TRBV9

cdr3_nt: TGTGCCAGCTCACCAGAGGCCAGGGGAGGGGATTCACCCCTCCACTTT
cdr3_aa: CASSPEARGGDSPLHF
clone_size: NA
j_call: TRBJ1-6
d_call: NA
cdr3_length: 16
v_call: TRBV18

cdr3_nt: TGTGCCAGCTCACGCTCCGGGACAGGGGAGGACTATGGCTACACCTTC
cdr3_aa: CASSRSGTGEDYGYTF
clone_size: NA
j_call: TRBJ1-2
d_call: TRBD1
cdr3_length: 16
v_call: TRBV18

cdr3_nt: TGTGCTAGTGGTTTGGACTCGAACACCGGGGAGCTGTTTTTT
cdr3_aa: CASGLDSNTGELFF
clone_size: few
j_call: TRBJ2-2
d_call: NA
cdr3_length: 14
v_call: TRBV12-5

cdr3_nt: TGTGCCAGCAGCCCTGGGGCCCAGAACACTGAAGCTTTCTTT
cdr3_aa: CASSPGAQNTEAFF
clone_size: NA
j_call: TRBJ1-1
d_call: NA
cdr3_length: 14
v_call: TRBV7-2

cdr3_nt: TGTGCCAGCAGCCGAAGACTAGCGGGAAACGAGCAGTACTTC
cdr3_aa: CASSRRLAGNEQYF
clone_size: NA
j_call: TRBJ2-7
d_call: TRBD2
cdr3_length: 14
v_call: TRBV4-2

cdr3_nt: TGTGCCAGCAGCGCGACTAGCGGGAGGGCCGGGGGAGAGACCCAGTACTTC
cdr3_aa: CASSATSGRAGGETQYF
clone_size: few
j_call: TRBJ2-5
d_call: TRBD2
cdr3_length: 17
v_call: TRBV9

cdr3_nt: TGTGCCAGCAGTGACTGGGACAGGGAGTATGAAAAACTGTTTTTT
cdr3_aa: CASSDWDREYEKLFF
clone_size: NA
j_call: TRBJ1-4
d_call: TRBD1
cdr3_length: 15
v_call: TRBV6-4

cdr3_nt: TGTGCCAGCAGTTTCTCGGGACACTGGGAGACCCAGTACTTC
cdr3_aa: CASSFSGHWETQYF
clone_size: NA
j_call: TRBJ2-5
d_call: NA
cdr3_length: 14
v_call: TRBV27

cdr3_nt: TGTGCCAGTAGTATAGGGATGGGGAGGCTAACTGAAGCTTTCTTT
cdr3_aa: CASSIGMGRLTEAFF
clone_size: NA
j_call: TRBJ1-1
d_call: NA
cdr3_length: 15
v_call: TRBV19

cdr3_nt: TGCAGCGTTGTGACAGTTACTAATGAAAAACTGTTTTTT
cdr3_aa: CSVVTVTNEKLFF
clone_size: NA
j_call: TRBJ1-4
d_call: NA
cdr3_length: 13
v_call: TRBV29-1

cdr3_nt: TGTGCCTGGAGTTCCTACCTCGGACAGGCCTACGAGCAGTACTTC
cdr3_aa: CAWSSYLGQAYEQYF
clone_size: few
j_call: TRBJ2-7
d_call: TRBD1
cdr3_length: 15
v_call: TRBV30

cdr3_nt: TGTGCCAGCAGCGTAGATAGCGGCCCCTACAATGAGCAGTTCTTC
cdr3_aa: CASSVDSGPYNEQFF
clone_size: NA
j_call: TRBJ2-1
d_call: NA
cdr3_length: 15
v_call: TRBV9

cdr3_nt: TGTGCCAGCAGTGATCCAGGGTCCACTGAAGCTTTCTTT
cdr3_aa: CASSDPGSTEAFF
clone_size: few
j_call: TRBJ1-1
d_call: NA
cdr3_length: 13
v_call: TRBV25-1

cdr3_nt: TGTGCCAGCACCCGTACAGGGATTATAGATGGCTACACCTTC
cdr3_aa: CASTRTGIIDGYTF
clone_size: many
j_call: TRBJ1-2
d_call: NA
cdr3_length: 14
v_call: TRBV6-6

cdr3_nt: TGTGCCAGTAGTATAGATCGACAGTACAATGAGCAGTTCTTC
cdr3_aa: CASSIDRQYNEQFF
clone_size: NA
j_call: TRBJ2-1
d_call: NA
cdr3_length: 14
v_call: TRBV19

cdr3_nt: TGCGCCAGCAGCTTGGAGGGGACAGGGACAGGCACTGAAGCTTTCTTT
cdr3_aa: CASSLEGTGTGTEAFF
clone_size: NA
j_call: TRBJ1-1
d_call: TRBD1
cdr3_length: 16
v_call: TRBV5-1

cdr3_nt: TGTGCCAGCTCACCGTCCAGGGGAAACACCATATATTTT
cdr3_aa: CASSPSRGNTIYF
clone_size: NA
j_call: TRBJ1-3
d_call: NA
cdr3_length: 13
v_call: TRBV18

cdr3_nt: TGTGCCTGGAGTGGAGACGTCTACAGGGGGAGATTGGGCTACACCTTC
cdr3_aa: CAWSGDVYRGRLGYTF
clone_size: NA
j_call: TRBJ1-2
d_call: TRBD1
cdr3_length: 16
v_call: TRBV30

cdr3_nt: TGTGCCAGCAGCTTGGTCAGTCAGGGTCGGGTTGGCTACACCTTC
cdr3_aa: CASSLVSQGRVGYTF
clone_size: NA
j_call: TRBJ1-2
d_call: NA
cdr3_length: 15
v_call: TRBV5-6

cdr3_nt: TGTGCCAGCAGCTTACAGGCTAACACTGAAGCTTTCTTT
cdr3_aa: CASSLQANTEAFF
clone_size: few
j_call: TRBJ1-1
d_call: NA
cdr3_length: 13
v_call: TRBV7-3

cdr3_nt: TGTGCCATCAGTGAGTCATTGACAGGCACAGATACGCAGTATTTT
cdr3_aa: CAISESLTGTDTQYF
clone_size: NA
j_call: TRBJ2-3
d_call: NA
cdr3_length: 15
v_call: TRBV10-3

cdr3_nt: TGTGCCAGCAGCCAAGATGGCCAGGACGAGCAGTACTTC
cdr3_aa: CASSQDGQDEQYF
clone_size: NA
j_call: TRBJ2-7
d_call: NA
cdr3_length: 13
v_call: TRBV3-1/TRBV3-2

cdr3_nt: TGTGCCAGTAGTCAGTTCGCGAACACCGGGGAGCTGTTTTTT
cdr3_aa: CASSQFANTGELFF
clone_size: few
j_call: TRBJ2-2
d_call: NA
cdr3_length: 14
v_call: TRBV19

cdr3_nt: TGTGCCAGCTCACCAGGGGAGGCGGGCGAGCAGTACTTC
cdr3_aa: CASSPGEAGEQYF
clone_size: NA
j_call: TRBJ2-7
d_call: NA
cdr3_length: 13
v_call: TRBV18

cdr3_nt: TGTGCCTGGAGTGTTATCATGGGAGCGGGGGTTCGGGAAAAACTGTTTTTT
cdr3_aa: CAWSVIMGAGVREKLFF
clone_size: NA
j_call: TRBJ1-4
d_call: NA
cdr3_length: 17
v_call: TRBV30

cdr3_nt: TGTGCCAGTACCAGGACAGGGTCGGTTGGGGCCAACGTCCTGACTTTC
cdr3_aa: CASTRTGSVGANVLTF
clone_size: few
j_call: TRBJ2-6
d_call: TRBD1
cdr3_length: 16
v_call: TRBV19

cdr3_nt: TGTGCCAGCAGTGACTCTACGCGGGGGGGTTCCAATGAGCAGTTCTTC
cdr3_aa: CASSDSTRGGSNEQFF
clone_size: NA
j_call: TRBJ2-1
d_call: TRBD2
cdr3_length: 16
v_call: TRBV6-4

cdr3_nt: TGTGCCAGCAGCGGCGGGTCTTTAAACTATGGCTACACCTTC
cdr3_aa: CASSGGSLNYGYTF
clone_size: NA
j_call: TRBJ1-2
d_call: NA
cdr3_length: 14
v_call: TRBV11-1

cdr3_nt: TGTGCCAGCAGCTGGGACAGGGAGAGGACTTTCTTT
cdr3_aa: CASSWDRERTFF
clone_size: NA
j_call: TRBJ1-1
d_call: TRBD1
cdr3_length: 12
v_call: TRBV7-2

cdr3_nt: TGTGCCAGCAGTTTCAACAGCAACTATGGCTACACCTTC
cdr3_aa: CASSFNSNYGYTF
clone_size: once
j_call: TRBJ1-2
d_call: NA
cdr3_length: 13
v_call: TRBV12-3/TRBV12-4

cdr3_nt: TGTGCCAGCAGTGGGGGGGGCAACTCACCCCTCCACTTT
cdr3_aa: CASSGGGNSPLHF
clone_size: NA
j_call: TRBJ1-6
d_call: NA
cdr3_length: 13
v_call: TRBV27

cdr3_nt: TGCGCCAGCACTCCACAGGGGGCGTCCGGATCTTCACCCCTCCACTTT
cdr3_aa: CASTPQGASGSSPLHF
clone_size: NA
j_call: TRBJ1-6
d_call: TRBD1
cdr3_length: 16
v_call: TRBV10-2

cdr3_nt: TGCGCCAGCAGCCCAGGACAGTTTAACTATGGCTACACCTTC
cdr3_aa: CASSPGQFNYGYTF
clone_size: NA
j_call: TRBJ1-2
d_call: NA
cdr3_length: 14
v_call: TRBV5-1

cdr3_nt: TGTGCCAGCACGAGGGTAGCCAAAAACATTCAGTACTTC
cdr3_aa: CASTRVAKNIQYF
clone_size: once
j_call: TRBJ2-4
d_call: NA
cdr3_length: 13
v_call: TRBV28

cdr3_nt: TGTGCCTGGAGTCCAGGGATACTCCCTGGAAACACCATATATTTT
cdr3_aa: CAWSPGILPGNTIYF
clone_size: NA
j_call: TRBJ1-3
d_call: NA
cdr3_length: 15
v_call: TRBV30

cdr3_nt: TGTGCCAGCAGTTTTTCGACAGGGGGGTATGGCTACACCTTC
cdr3_aa: CASSFSTGGYGYTF
clone_size: NA
j_call: TRBJ1-2
d_call: TRBD1
cdr3_length: 14
v_call: TRBV28

cdr3_nt: TGTGCCGGGCAGACAGGGATCAGCACAGATACGCAGTATTTT
cdr3_aa: CAGQTGISTDTQYF
clone_size: NA
j_call: TRBJ2-3
d_call: TRBD1
cdr3_length: 14
v_call: TRBV7-9

cdr3_nt: TGTGCCAGCAGTGTACAGGGGGCTCCCACAGATACGCAGTATTTT
cdr3_aa: CASSVQGAPTDTQYF
clone_size: NA
j_call: TRBJ2-3
d_call: TRBD1
cdr3_length: 15
v_call: TRBV2

cdr3_nt: TGTGCCAGCAGTGAAGGCAGGGGTCAGCCCCAGCATTTT
cdr3_aa: CASSEGRGQPQHF
clone_size: NA
j_call: TRBJ1-5
d_call: NA
cdr3_length: 13
v_call: TRBV6-1

cdr3_nt: TGTGCCAGCAGTCGCCGACAGGGTGGTAACACTGAAGCTTTCTTT
cdr3_aa: CASSRRQGGNTEAFF
clone_size: NA
j_call: TRBJ1-1
d_call: TRBD1
cdr3_length: 15
v_call: TRBV27